These 5 T cell receptor beta chains came from one sample sequenced in a study of CD8+ T cells in alopecia areata. Treatment meaning: oral pan-JAK inhibitor, 5-10 mg twice daily. The authors extracted RNA and reverse transcribed it into cDNA as the sequencing template. TCRdb keeps only in-frame clones here, not all; method: immunoSEQ multiplex PCR. The sample lists about 200,000 clones, approximately 38% seen once, with 0.48% in the top ten. The source material was CD4+ T cells sorted from blood, sampled at week 34, from a patient treated with tofacitinib. These receptor sequences come from a human donor with alopecia areata.

V gene TRBV9 combines with J gene TRBJ2-5; D is uncertain. Germline V lookup: CDR1 SGDLS, CDR2 YYNGEE. CDR3 length equals 14 residues. V was pared by 4 bases and J by 0 bases, with 10 bases between. This chain's CDR3 is CASSLRLDQETQYF. CDR3 nucleotides: TGTGCCAGCAGCTTACGACTGGACCAAGAGACCCAGTACTTC. Looking up the rest from reference TRBV9 and TRBJ2-5 gives the full variable domain: DSGVTQTPKHLITATGQRVTLRCSPRSGDLSVYWYQQSLDQGLQFLIQYYNGEERAKGNILERFSAQQFPDLHSELNLSSLELGDSALYFCASSLRLDQETQYFGPGTRLLVL.

On this clone itself: Other DNA variants within this sample encode the same CDR3. J is TRBJ2-3 and V is TRBV29-1; 12 bases are shared with TRBD2. CDR1 SQVTM and CDR2 ANQGSEA come from the germline V gene. The length of the CDR3 is 14 residues. V lost 7 bases and J lost 1; bases outside the gene matches: 3. The CDR3, as DNA: TGCAGCGCGGGACTAGCGGGTGGCACAGATACGCAGTATTTT. Its translation: CSAGLAGGTDTQYF.

The V call is TRBV5-6, the J call TRBJ1-2, with a weak D call TRBD1 (5 bases). The ends were cut back, 0 bases at V and 0 bases at J, with 12 bases in the middle. CDR1 is SGHDT, CDR2 YYEEEE, per germline. This CDR3 contains 16 residues. As DNA, the CDR3 is TGTGCCAGCAGCTTGGCTCGGGGGTGGACTAACTATGGCTACACCTTC. Translated, it gives CASSLARGWTNYGYTF. The complete variable domain, with remaining parts taken from reference TRBV5-6 and TRBJ1-2, reads DAGVTQSPTHLIKTRGQQVTLRCSPKSGHDTVSWYQQALGQGPQFIFQYYEEEERQRGNFPDRFSGHQFPNYSSELNVNALLLGDSALYLCASSLARGWTNYGYTFGSGTRLTVV.

As for this clone: Germline is not matched at one junction end, which may reflect a read error. CDR3 nucleotides: TGTGCCAGCAGCCTAACCTACCAAGAGACCCAGTACTTC. Protein product: CASSLTYQETQYF. This chain joins TRBV7-3 and TRBJ2-5, with D hard to call. CDR1 SGHTA and CDR2 FQGTGA come from the germline V gene. This CDR3 has 13 residues.

The chain carries TRBV7-9 and TRBJ2-3; D call uncertain. Germline loops: CDR1 SEHNR, CDR2 FQNEAQ (reference sequence). CDR3 length: 14 residues. Trimming cost V 5 bases and J 2 bases, with 11 bases left between them. The CDR3 nucleotides are TGTGCCAGCAGCCTCTCTGGCGTCACAGATACGCAGTATTTT. Its translation is CASSLSGVTDTQYF. Full variable domain (missing parts from reference TRBV7-9 and TRBJ2-3): DTGVSQNPRHKITKRGQNVTFRCDPISEHNRLYWYRQTLGQGPEFLTYFQNEAQLEKSRLLSDRFSAERPKGSFSTLEIQRTEQGDSAMYLCASSLSGVTDTQYFGPGTRLTVL.